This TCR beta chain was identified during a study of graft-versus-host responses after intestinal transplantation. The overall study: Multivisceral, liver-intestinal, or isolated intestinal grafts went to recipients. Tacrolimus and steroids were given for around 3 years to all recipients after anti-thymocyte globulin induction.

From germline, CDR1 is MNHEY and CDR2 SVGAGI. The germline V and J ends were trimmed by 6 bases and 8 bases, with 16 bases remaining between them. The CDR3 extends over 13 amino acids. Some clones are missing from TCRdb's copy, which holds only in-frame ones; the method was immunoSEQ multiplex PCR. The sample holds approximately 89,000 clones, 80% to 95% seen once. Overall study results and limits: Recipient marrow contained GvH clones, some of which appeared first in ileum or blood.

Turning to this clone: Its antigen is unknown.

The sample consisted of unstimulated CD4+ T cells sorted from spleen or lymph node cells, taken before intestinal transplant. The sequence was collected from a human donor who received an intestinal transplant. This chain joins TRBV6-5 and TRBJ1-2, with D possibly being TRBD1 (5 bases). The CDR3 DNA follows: TGTGCCAGCAGAGAGGACATCCTTGGGGGCTACACCTTC. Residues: CASREDILGGYTF.